What follows are 31 T cell receptor beta chains derived from one specimen sequenced in a study of radiation and T cells in renal cell carcinoma. Treatment indicated: 15 Gy SBRT to primary tumor, nephrectomy 4 weeks later. TCRdb keeps only in-frame clones here, not all; method: immunoSEQ multiplex PCR. The repertoire holds some 10,000 clones, with more than 60% as singletons. The sample in question was tumor tissue, obtained from a patient whose treatment included radiotherapy and nephrectomy. These receptors originate from a woman between 45 and 65 years old with renal cell carcinoma.

This clone is a singleton in its sample. This chain links TRBV4-3 with TRBJ2-1; D remains unclear. CDR1 is LGHNA and CDR2 is YSLEER in the germline V gene. The CDR3 covers 15 residues. V dropped 0 bases and J dropped 3 bases, with 9 bases sitting between them. CDR3 nucleotides: TGCGCCAGCAGCCAAGAATGGGTTATCTACAATGAGCAGTTCTTC. Protein sequence: CASSQEWVIYNEQFF.

V and J are TRBV4-3 and TRBJ2-3; D may match TRBD1 or TRBD2 (5 bases each). Germline V gives CDR1 LGHNA, CDR2 YSLEER. The ends were cut back, 5 bases at V and 4 bases at J, with 10 bases in the middle. This CDR3 spans 13 amino acids. In DNA form, the CDR3 reads TGCGCCAGCAGCTCAGGGAGCGCAGATACGCAGTATTTT. It encodes CASSSGSADTQYF.

The chain employs TRBV2 and TRBJ1-5, with D possibly TRBD1 on 5 matching bases. Deletions cut 3 bases from V and 2 bases from J, with 8 bases between. Germline CDR1 is SNHLY and CDR2 is FYNNEI. The CDR3 has 14 residues. The CDR3 sequence: CASSEGTRNQPQHF. DNA for the CDR3: TGTGCCAGCAGTGAGGGGACTCGCAATCAGCCCCAGCATTTT.

The chain is built from TRBV4-3 and TRBJ1-2; possible D gene TRBD1, 6 bases. Deletions cut 5 bases from V and 1 base from J, with 14 bases between. The CDR3 extends over 15 amino acids. From germline, CDR1 is LGHNA and CDR2 YSLEER. CDR3 DNA sequence: TGCGCCAGCAGCAGCGGGACATCTCGTAACTATGGCTACACCTTC. Amino acid sequence: CASSSGTSRNYGYTF.

This clone turned up a few times. The genes are TRBV4-1 and TRBJ2-5; D is ambiguous. Germline V gene sequence: CDR1 MGHRA, CDR2 YSYEKL. Deletions cut 1 base from V and 4 bases from J, with 10 bases between. The CDR3 is 14 residues long. The CDR3 here is CASSQVLGGETQYF. The CDR3 DNA sequence: TGCGCCAGCAGCCAAGTCCTGGGCGGAGAGACCCAGTACTTC.

The chain couples TRBV18 to TRBJ1-5; D gene uncertain. Germline lookup yields CDR1 KGHSH and CDR2 LQKENI. V lost 6 bases, J lost 5 bases, and 17 bases lay in between. The CDR3 covers 15 residues. In nucleotides, the CDR3 is TGTGCCAGCTCCCCAGAGGCCAGTCCTGATCAGCCCCAGCATTTT. Translating it yields CASSPEASPDQPQHF. Complete variable domain (other parts from reference TRBV18 and TRBJ1-5): NAGVMQNPRHLVRRRGQEARLRCSPMKGHSHVYWYRQLPEEGLKFMVYLQKENIIDESGMPKERFSAEFPKEGPSILRIQQVVRGDSAAYFCASSPEASPDQPQHFGDGTRLSIL.

Only a few counts were recorded for this clone. The J gene is TRBJ2-5, the V gene TRBV28; D not resolved. Looked up from germline, CDR1 is MDHEN and CDR2 is SYDVKM. The CDR3 length is 11 residues. Trimming stripped 4 bases from V and 11 bases from J, with 11 bases between. The CDR3 loop is CASSSSPLQYF. The CDR3 coding sequence is TGTGCCAGCAGTTCCTCCCCCTTACAGTACTTC.

The chain combines TRBV6-4 with TRBJ2-1; 12 bases are shared with TRBD2. Germline V gene data show CDR1 as MRHNA and CDR2 as SNTAGT. The CDR3 runs to 13 residues. V was pared by 10 bases and J by 8 bases, with 6 bases of the junction left unmatched. In DNA, the CDR3 is TGTGCCACTGCACTAGCGGGGGGAGATGAGCAGTTCTTC. Protein product: CATALAGGDEQFF.

By share, this clone ranks as medium-sized. The chain has TRBV19 and TRBJ1-1, with TRBD1 as a possible D gene (5 bases). V was cut by 6 bases and J by 3 bases, with 8 bases left in between. Germline CDR1 and CDR2: LNHDA and SQIVND (reference sequence). The CDR3 loop spans 12 amino acids. The CDR3 nucleotides are TGTGCCAGTAGATGGGGCGACACTGAAGCTTTCTTT. It yields the protein CASRWGDTEAFF.

The chain carries TRBV18 and TRBJ1-4; D remains unclear. Germline V lookup: CDR1 KGHSH, CDR2 LQKENI. The CDR3 length is 15 residues. V was pared by 5 bases and J by 3 bases, with 13 bases between. For the CDR3, the DNA is TGTGCCAGCTCATTCGAAAAGGGAGCTAATGAAAAACTGTTTTTT. Translation gives CASSFEKGANEKLFF.

The J gene is TRBJ1-4, the V gene TRBV7-2; the D is unclear. There are 14 residues in the CDR3. Deletions cut 1 base from V and 8 bases from J, with 11 bases between. Germline V CDR1 and CDR2: SGHTA, FQGNSA. The CDR3 coding sequence is TGTGCCAGCAGCTTAGATGGACGGAACGAAAAACTGTTTTTT. Translating it yields CASSLDGRNEKLFF.

The chain carries TRBV21-1 and TRBJ2-5. TRBV21-1 is described as a pseudogene. This CDR3 is 12 amino acids long. The chain's CDR3 is CASRGSEETQYF. Here the CDR3 DNA reads TGTGCCAGCAGAGGATCAGAAGAGACCCAGTACTTC.

The table lists this clone with a few counts. The chain employs TRBV4-2 and TRBJ1-5; D call uncertain. CDR3 size: 13 residues. Between the trimmed V and J ends, which lost 0 bases and 3 bases, there was a span of 3 bases. Looked up from germline, CDR1 is LGHNA and CDR2 is YNFKEQ. The CDR3 spells CASSQDNNQPQHF. The CDR3 DNA follows: TGTGCCAGCAGCCAAGACAACAATCAGCCCCAGCATTTT.

This rearrangement joins TRBV6-1 to TRBJ2-7, with 10 bases matching TRBD1. V trimming: 0 bases; J trimming: 3 bases; junction bases outside the gene matches: 5. Looked up from germline, CDR1 is MNHNS and CDR2 is SASEGT. The CDR3 loop spans 16 amino acids. CDR3 in amino acids: CASSEAVGDRGYEQYF. In DNA form, the CDR3 reads TGTGCCAGCAGTGAAGCGGTAGGGGACAGGGGCTACGAGCAGTACTTC.

The chain employs TRBV7-2 and TRBJ2-2; the D is unclear. Trimming removed 8 bases from V and 8 bases from J, with 24 bases in between. Germline V CDR1 and CDR2: SGHTA, FQGNSA. The CDR3 is 16 residues long. CDR3: CASGPGANKLGGELFF. CDR3 DNA sequence: TGTGCCAGCGGCCCCGGAGCGAACAAACTGGGGGGGGAGCTGTTTTTT. Full variable domain (rest looked up from reference TRBV7-2 and TRBJ2-2): GAGVSQSPSNKVTEKGKDVELRCDPISGHTALYWYRQSLGQGLEFLIYFQGNSAPDKSGLPSDRFSAERTGGSVSTLTIQRTQQEDSAVYLCASGPGANKLGGELFFGEGSRLTVL.

The chain has TRBV27 and TRBJ1-2; TRBD1 might be the D (6 bases). Trimming left V 7 bases short and J 2 bases short, with 23 bases between. Per germline, CDR1 MNHEY and CDR2 SMNVEV (reference sequence). The CDR3 has 17 amino acids. CDR3 region: CASTPGFGGTSNYGYTF. CDR3 sequence (DNA): TGTGCCAGCACCCCTGGGTTTGGAGGGACATCCAACTATGGCTACACCTTC.

The CDR3 loop is CASSQSRRGLAGEDEQFF. The CDR3 DNA follows: TGCGCCAGCAGCCAATCCCGGAGGGGACTAGCGGGAGAGGATGAGCAGTTCTTC. The chain has TRBV4-3 and TRBJ2-1; 14 bases agree with TRBD2. The CDR3 runs 18 residues. Germline V CDR1 and CDR2: LGHNA, YSLEER. V trimming: 2 bases; J trimming: 8 bases; junction bases outside the gene matches: 11.

This clone occurred a few times. This CDR3 reads CASSLDTGGHYGYTF. The CDR3 coding sequence is TGTGCCAGCAGCTTAGACACAGGGGGCCACTATGGCTACACCTTC. V usage is TRBV7-2 and J usage is TRBJ1-2; 9 bases line up with TRBD1. The V and J ends lost 1 base and 3 bases, in that order; junction bases with no gene match: 3. This CDR3 is built from 15 residues. CDR1 SGHTA and CDR2 FQGNSA come from the germline V gene. The variable domain in full, with the rest retrieved from reference TRBV7-2 and TRBJ1-2, is GAGVSQSPSNKVTEKGKDVELRCDPISGHTALYWYRQSLGQGLEFLIYFQGNSAPDKSGLPSDRFSAERTGGSVSTLTIQRTQQEDSAVYLCASSLDTGGHYGYTFGSGTRLTVV.

This clone showed up just a few times. The CDR3 sequence: CASSYVQFYGYTF. DNA for the CDR3: TGTGCCAGCAGTTACGTCCAGTTCTATGGCTACACCTTC. The gene calls are TRBV6-6 and TRBJ1-2; D remains unclear. This CDR3 contains 13 residues. Germline values: CDR1 MNHNY, CDR2 SVGAGI (reference sequence). Trimming pared 2 bases from V and 4 bases from J, leaving 8 bases between.

The chain has TRBV19 and TRBJ1-5; the D gene is possibly TRBD1 (6 bases). CDR1 LNHDA and CDR2 SQIVND come from the germline V gene (reference sequence). The CDR3 totals 15 residues. V lost 5 bases and J lost 3, with 14 bases in between. This CDR3 is CASSSQTGSNQPQHF. CDR3 coding DNA: TGTGCCAGTAGTTCGCAGACAGGCTCCAATCAGCCCCAGCATTTT.

The chain is built from TRBV7-2 and TRBJ2-7; 7 nucleotides agree with TRBD2. Looked up from germline, CDR1 is SGHTA and CDR2 is FQGNSA. This CDR3 is 13 amino acids long. V was clipped by 4 bases and J by 6 bases; unmatched bases: 6. CDR3 loop: CASSWSSGGEQYF. The CDR3 DNA is TGTGCCAGCAGCTGGAGTTCGGGGGGCGAGCAGTACTTC.

The gene calls are TRBV7-2 and TRBJ2-5, with D unresolved. CDR3 length: 13 residues. V lost 2 bases, J lost 5 bases, and 9 bases lay in between. The germline gives CDR1 SGHTA, CDR2 FQGNSA. The CDR3 loop reads CASSLYGRETQYF. CDR3 nucleotide sequence: TGTGCCAGCAGCTTATATGGTAGGGAGACCCAGTACTTC.

By sample share, this clone is medium-sized. J is TRBJ2-2 and V is TRBV9; D gene unclear. The V end lost 2 bases, the J end lost 4 bases, and 9 bases lay between the germline ends. The CDR3 is 14 amino acids. The germline V gene encodes CDR1 SGDLS and CDR2 YYNGEE. This chain's CDR3 is CASSVRPTTGELFF. The DNA of the CDR3 is TGTGCCAGCAGCGTGAGACCTACCACCGGGGAGCTGTTTTTT.

The rearrangement uses TRBV7-9 and TRBJ1-5, with D unclear. CDR3 length: 16 amino acids. V lost 2 bases and J lost 3, with 14 bases in between. Germline CDR1 SEHNR, CDR2 FQNEAQ (reference sequence). The CDR3 protein is CASSLRVHSPNQPQHF. The CDR3 coding sequence is TGTGCCAGCAGCTTAAGAGTTCACAGTCCCAATCAGCCCCAGCATTTT.

This chain uses TRBV10-2 with TRBJ2-1, with 7 bases aligning to TRBD2. Germline V CDR1 and CDR2: WSHSY, SAAADI. Trimming removed 3 bases from V and 2 bases from J; junction bases left unmatched: 4. There are 15 residues in the CDR3. As DNA, the CDR3 is TGCGCCAGCAGTGACGACCTAGCGGCCTACAATGAGCAGTTCTTC. Translated, it gives CASSDDLAAYNEQFF.

The V call is TRBV5-6, the J call TRBJ2-7; weak D call: TRBD1 (6 bases). CDR3 size: 16 residues. CDR1 and CDR2 (germline): SGHDT, YYEEEE. With 0 bases removed from V and 7 bases from J, the gap between germline ends came to 20 bases. The CDR3, as DNA: TGTGCCAGCAGCTTGGGGGTCCGGGACATCTTGGGGGAGCAGTACTTC. Translating gives CASSLGVRDILGEQYF.

This sequence joins TRBV7-3 and TRBJ2-1; D may correspond to TRBD1 or TRBD2 (6 bases each). Looked up from germline, CDR1 is SGHTA and CDR2 is FQGTGA. The CDR3 contains 16 residues. Trimming cost V 3 bases and J 1 base, with 13 bases left between them. The CDR3 DNA is TGTGCCAGCAGCTTGGGGGGCCTAAGGTCCTACAATGAGCAGTTCTTC. Translated: CASSLGGLRSYNEQFF.

The genes are TRBV4-2 and TRBJ1-3, with D maybe TRBD1 (5 bases). CDR1 is LGHNA, CDR2 YNFKEQ, per germline. Trimming shortened V by 4 bases and J by 4 bases, and 17 bases separated the two germline ends. The CDR3 has 16 residues. This chain's CDR3 is CASSPTGGVEGNTIYF. The CDR3 coding sequence is TGTGCCAGCAGCCCGACGGGAGGGGTGGAGGGAAACACCATATATTTT.

This chain links TRBV7-3 with TRBJ1-3; the D gene is possibly TRBD1 (5 bases). V gave up 5 bases and J gave up 2 bases, with 13 bases separating them. Germline CDR1 is SGHTA and CDR2 is FQGTGA. The length of the CDR3 is 15 residues. CDR3 DNA sequence: TGTGCCAGCAGCCTTACGACGGGGGCTGGAAACACCATATATTTT. Protein product: CASSLTTGAGNTIYF.

This chain links TRBV14 with TRBJ2-7; D is unresolved. Germline CDR1 is SGHDN and CDR2 is FVKESK. The CDR3 is made up of 12 amino acids. V shed 3 bases and J shed 6 bases, with 9 bases lying between them. CDR3 bases: TGTGCCAGCAGCCATTCAGGTCCCGAGCAGTACTTC. Amino acid sequence: CASSHSGPEQYF.

The V gene is TRBV7-3, the J gene TRBJ2-6; possibly TRBD1 for D (5 bases). There are 15 residues in the CDR3. Germline assignment: CDR1 SGHTA and CDR2 FQGTGA. The V and J ends lost 6 bases and 4 bases respectively, with 13 bases between them. The CDR3 DNA sequence: TGTGCCAGCAGTCCAGGGATTGCCGGGGCCAACGTCCTGACTTTC. Translation gives CASSPGIAGANVLTF.